The sequence of this T cell receptor beta chain was determined in a study of blood T cell repertoires in COVID-19. V was shortened by 2 bases and J by 4 bases, with 11 bases between the two germline ends. This CDR3 is 14 amino acids long. Per germline, CDR1 SGHAT and CDR2 FQNNGV. Here immunoSEQ multiplex PCR was the method, and the copy in TCRdb shows in-frame clones only, minus some. The sample includes roughly 230,000 clones, around 91% seen only once; the top ten take around 2.3%. What was sequenced was peripheral blood. The receptor comes from a woman aged 55-75 years with COVID-19, enrolled during active disease. This rearrangement joins TRBV11-2 to TRBJ1-1, with D possibly being TRBD1 (5 bases). The CDR3 region has the DNA TGTGCCAGCAGCTTAACTCTTAGGGGCACTGAAGCTTTCTTT. The encoded protein is CASSLTLRGTEAFF.